The present TCR beta chain was sequenced within a study of blood T cell repertoires in COVID-19. For the study at large: The United States, Italy and Spain were the sources of the acute and convalescent COVID-19 samples. T cells, B-cell-depleted T cells, or PBMCs provided the cDNA or gDNA that served as material.

Under the authors' procedure: Estimation of nucleated cell counts was performed using reference gene primer amplification. Using immunoSEQ multiplex PCR, the repertoire was profiled, and TCRdb retains in-frame clones only, with some absent. V and J calls and clone size are as listed in that table; D and trimming were resolved from the DNA. The repertoire holds tens of thousands of clones, with almost 85% as singletons. V lost 6 bases, J lost 1 base, and 9 bases lay in between. Per the germline V gene, CDR1 is MNHEY and CDR2 is SVGAGI. This CDR3 is 14 amino acids long. This TCR came from a human donor in a cohort sampled during active COVID-19. The J gene is TRBJ2-2, the V gene TRBV6-5; D is possibly TRBD2 (6 bases). The sequencing input was peripheral blood. The CDR3 here is CASRGGLNTGELFF. DNA for the CDR3: TGTGCCAGCAGGGGGGGATTGAACACCGGGGAGCTGTTTTTT.